These 28 T cell receptor beta chains came from one sample sequenced in a study of cytomegalovirus exposure and HLA in healthy donors. Primers: 60 Vbeta forward and 13 Jbeta reverse. Method: immunoSEQ multiplex PCR; TCRdb's copy keeps in-frame clones and lacks some. The data contain about 120,000 clones, roughly three quarters of them singletons. The sequencing sample was made of PBMCs. These TCRs come from a man between 50 and 59 years old in good health and CMV-seropositive.

The chain links TRBV6-1 to TRBJ2-7; 8 bases fit TRBD2. V lost 3 bases, J lost 4 bases, and 8 bases stayed unmatched. The CDR3 spans 15 residues. Germline CDR1 MNHNS, CDR2 SASEGT. The chain's CDR3 is CASSERGAGVYEQYF. The CDR3 bases are TGTGCCAGCAGTGAGCGGGGAGCGGGAGTATACGAGCAGTACTTC.

The V gene is TRBV7-9, the J gene TRBJ1-2; 8 bases align to TRBD1. V lost 5 bases and J lost 1; bases outside the gene matches: 6. The CDR3 extends over 15 amino acids. Germline V gives CDR1 SEHNR, CDR2 FQNEAQ (reference sequence). CDR3 loop: CASSPDRVDNYGYTF. The CDR3 DNA sequence: TGTGCCAGCAGCCCGGACAGGGTGGATAACTATGGCTACACCTTC.

As concerns this clone: A far larger clone is only one base removed, so a read error is likely. This chain uses TRBV7-9 with TRBJ1-2; 7 bases line up with TRBD1. Unmatched junction bases numbered 0, after V lost 3 bases and J lost 2 bases. Germline V gives CDR1 SEHNR, CDR2 FQNEAQ (reference sequence). CDR3 size: 13 residues. For the CDR3, the DNA is TGTGCCAGCAGCTTGGGACAGAACTATGGCTACACCTTC. Translation gives CASSLGQNYGYTF.

The chain employs TRBV5-6 and TRBJ1-6, with no clear D. Trimming took off 1 base at V and 0 bases at J, with 14 bases between the two ends. Germline CDR1 SGHDT, CDR2 YYEEEE. The CDR3 length is 18 residues. The CDR3 nucleotides read TGTGCCAGCAGCTTGTGGGCAGCTTTGAGCTCCTATAATTCACCCCTCCACTTT. Translating gives CASSLWAALSSYNSPLHF.

This clone was picked up a small number of times. The J gene is TRBJ2-7, the V gene TRBV4-1, with D tentatively TRBD1 (6 bases). Germline lookup yields CDR1 MGHRA and CDR2 YSYEKL. The V end lost 0 bases, the J end lost 4 bases, and 13 bases lay between the germline ends. There are 15 residues in the CDR3. For the CDR3, the DNA is TGCGCCAGCAGCCAAGAGTTCCAGGGGACATACGAGCAGTACTTC. Its protein product is CASSQEFQGTYEQYF.

The rearrangement joins TRBV6-5 to TRBJ2-2; the D gene is possibly TRBD2 (5 bases). The length of the CDR3 is 15 residues. Trimming removed 0 bases from V and 6 bases from J, with 11 bases in between. Germline loops: CDR1 MNHEY, CDR2 SVGAGI. The CDR3 protein is CASSYSAGVAGELFF. The CDR3 bases are TGTGCCAGCAGTTACTCAGCCGGGGTGGCCGGGGAGCTGTTTTTT.

The chain has TRBV11-3 and TRBJ2-1, with 8 bases identical to TRBD1. The CDR3 extends over 14 amino acids. V lost 1 base, J lost 7 bases, and 3 bases stayed unmatched. Germline CDR1 SGHNT, CDR2 YENEEA. CDR3 residues: CASSLAQGVNEQFF. CDR3 in DNA: TGTGCCAGCAGCTTAGCACAGGGGGTAAATGAGCAGTTCTTC. The full variable domain, its missing parts supplied by reference TRBV11-3 and TRBJ2-1, is EAGVVQSPRYKIIEKKQPVAFWCNPISGHNTLYWYLQNLGQGPELLIRYENEEAVDDSQLPKDRFSAERLKGVDSTLKIQPAELGDSAVYLCASSLAQGVNEQFFGPGTRLTVL.

CDR3 region: CASSAGGGYYEQYF. CDR3 sequence (DNA): TGTGCCAGCAGCGCGGGTGGAGGATACTACGAGCAGTACTTC. The chain joins TRBV9 to TRBJ2-7; maybe TRBD2 (5 bases). This CDR3 region has 14 residues. In germline, CDR1 is SGDLS, CDR2 YYNGEE. Between the trimmed V and J ends, which lost 3 bases and 3 bases, there was a span of 13 bases. The variable domain in full, with the rest retrieved from reference TRBV9 and TRBJ2-7, is DSGVTQTPKHLITATGQRVTLRCSPRSGDLSVYWYQQSLDQGLQFLIQYYNGEERAKGNILERFSAQQFPDLHSELNLSSLELGDSALYFCASSAGGGYYEQYFGPGTRLTVT.

In its sample, this clone was seen a few times. This chain uses TRBV18 with TRBJ2-7; D unclear. Germline lookup yields CDR1 KGHSH and CDR2 LQKENI. V was trimmed by 2 bases and J by 0 bases, leaving 8 bases between them. The CDR3 totals 14 residues. Here the CDR3 DNA reads TGTGCCAGCTCACCAAACAGACGCTCCTACGAGCAGTACTTC. It yields the protein CASSPNRRSYEQYF.

The table lists this clone with a few counts. The V gene is TRBV5-1, the J gene TRBJ1-1, with TRBD1 identical over 11 bases. Trimming cost V 3 bases and J 4 bases; bases outside gene matches: 2. The CDR3 runs to 14 residues. Germline-derived CDR1 and CDR2 are SGHRS and YFSETQ. The CDR3 region has the DNA TGCGCCAGCAGCTGGGGGACAGGGGGCACTGAAGCTTTCTTT. This translates into CASSWGTGGTEAFF.

To note about this clone: Other nucleotide sequences in the sample specify the same CDR3. The genes are TRBV5-4 and TRBJ2-7; D not resolved. Germline V gene sequence: CDR1 SGHNT, CDR2 YYREEE (reference sequence). The germline V and J ends were trimmed by 3 bases and 4 bases, with 5 bases remaining between them. The CDR3 contains 11 residues. CDR3 amino acids: CASSSLYEQYF. The DNA for the CDR3 is TGTGCCAGCAGCTCCCTATACGAGCAGTACTTC.

This chain joins TRBV9 and TRBJ1-5; D is uncertain. There are 13 residues in the CDR3. V was trimmed by 2 bases and J by 8 bases, leaving 11 bases between them. The germline V gene encodes CDR1 SGDLS and CDR2 YYNGEE. For the CDR3, the DNA is TGTGCCAGCAGCGTCGGGAGTAAAGAGCCCCAGCATTTT. It codes for CASSVGSKEPQHF.

The chain employs TRBV27 and TRBJ1-6, with D possibly being TRBD1 (6 bases). The CDR3 contains 16 residues. V was shortened by 3 bases and J by 2 bases, with 11 bases between the two germline ends. Germline V gives CDR1 MNHEY, CDR2 SMNVEV (reference sequence). The CDR3 loop reads CASSLAGAAYNSPLHF. The CDR3 nucleotides read TGTGCCAGCAGTTTGGCAGGGGCCGCCTATAATTCACCCCTCCACTTT.

This sequence joins TRBV6-4 and TRBJ2-2; TRBD1 aligns across 10 bases. Germline-derived CDR1 and CDR2 are MRHNA and SNTAGT. V trimming: 8 bases; J trimming: 3 bases; junction bases outside the gene matches: 6. This CDR3 has 15 residues. For the CDR3, the DNA is TGTGCCAGCGGTCGACAGGGGGCCGACACCGGGGAGCTGTTTTTT. As protein: CASGRQGADTGELFF.

The chain combines TRBV7-2 with TRBJ2-7; 9 nucleotides line up with TRBD2. The CDR3 extends over 14 amino acids. With 2 bases clipped from V and 6 bases from J, the junction kept 5 bases outside the gene matches. The germline V gene encodes CDR1 SGHTA and CDR2 FQGNSA. CDR3 sequence: CASSLSGGRGEQYF. The CDR3 region has the DNA TGTGCCAGCAGCTTAAGCGGCGGGAGGGGCGAGCAGTACTTC.

The chain combines TRBV11-3 with TRBJ1-2; no reliable D call. Germline values: CDR1 SGHNT, CDR2 YENEEA. V lost 3 bases and J lost 8, with 10 bases in between. This CDR3 is 12 amino acids long. The CDR3 spells CASSFGESGYTF. The CDR3 region has the DNA TGTGCCAGCAGCTTTGGAGAATCCGGCTACACCTTC. Filled out from reference TRBV11-3 and TRBJ1-2, the complete variable domain reads EAGVVQSPRYKIIEKKQPVAFWCNPISGHNTLYWYLQNLGQGPELLIRYENEEAVDDSQLPKDRFSAERLKGVDSTLKIQPAELGDSAVYLCASSFGESGYTFGSGTRLTVV.

This sequence joins TRBV7-9 and TRBJ1-1; 7 bases are shared with TRBD1. Germline values: CDR1 SEHNR, CDR2 FQNEAQ (reference sequence). Trimming removed 3 bases from V and 3 bases from J; junction bases left unmatched: 13. The CDR3 is made up of 17 amino acids. CDR3 nucleotide sequence: TGTGCCAGCAGCTTTCGATCGGCGGGACAGAGGGACACTGAAGCTTTCTTT. This gives the protein CASSFRSAGQRDTEAFF.

The chain has TRBV5-5 and TRBJ2-5; 7 nucleotides agree with TRBD1. Germline V gene data show CDR1 as SGHKS and CDR2 as YYEKEE (reference sequence). Trimming removed 7 bases from V and 1 base from J; junction bases left unmatched: 4. The CDR3 totals 13 residues. CDR3 sequence: CASRKGAQETQYF. The CDR3 DNA reads as TGTGCCAGCCGCAAGGGGGCCCAAGAGACCCAGTACTTC.

The CDR3 DNA reads as TGTGCCAGCAGTTTAGAAGGCGGTGGCTACACCTTC. As protein: CASSLEGGGYTF. The genes are TRBV28 and TRBJ1-2; no definite D call. This CDR3 contains 12 residues. Germline-derived CDR1 and CDR2 are MDHEN and SYDVKM. V was shortened by 2 bases and J by 7 bases, with 8 bases between the two germline ends.

The chain links TRBV21-1 to TRBJ2-7; TRBD2 is the table's D call, not checked against the DNA. TRBV21-1 is a known pseudogene. The CDR3 loop spans 14 amino acids. The CDR3 DNA is TGTGCCAGCAGCAAGGGAGCGGGAATCTACGAGCAGTACTTC. Its protein is CASSKGAGIYEQYF.

CDR3 DNA sequence: TGCGCCAGCAGTGTTTCAGGTTACTCAGATACGCAGTATTTT. It codes for CASSVSGYSDTQYF. The chain has TRBV5-1 and TRBJ2-3; D is undetermined. Germline loops: CDR1 SGHRS, CDR2 YFSETQ. Trimming took 5 bases from V and 4 from J, leaving 14 bases between them. The CDR3 consists of 14 residues.

This clone occurred a few times. J is TRBJ1-5 and V is TRBV18, with 8 bases matching TRBD1. Germline V gene lookup returns CDR1 KGHSH and CDR2 LQKENI. CDR3 size: 14 residues. Germline trimming cut 3 bases from V and 3 bases from J; bases unmatched to any gene: 1. CDR3 region: CASSPDRVNQPQHF. As DNA, the CDR3 is TGTGCCAGCTCACCGGACAGGGTCAATCAGCCCCAGCATTTT.

The rearrangement joins TRBV28 to TRBJ1-2, with D perhaps matching TRBD1 (5 bases). Trimming shortened V by 5 bases and J by 5 bases, and 18 bases separated the two germline ends. This CDR3 comprises 15 residues. Germline CDR1 is MDHEN and CDR2 is SYDVKM. CDR3 nucleotides: TGTGCCAGCAGTGCCTTGCAGGGAAGTCCATATGGCTACACCTTC. This translates into CASSALQGSPYGYTF.

The gene calls are TRBV7-2 and TRBJ2-3; 9 bases map to TRBD2. CDR3 length equals 15 residues. Per germline, CDR1 SGHTA and CDR2 FQGNSA. V shed 5 bases and J 1 base; nucleotides not matched to a gene: 4. In DNA, the CDR3 is TGTGCCAGCAGCACCCGGACTAGCGGCACAGATACGCAGTATTTT. Translated: CASSTRTSGTDTQYF.

The gene calls are TRBV13 and TRBJ1-1, with D maybe TRBD1 (6 bases). Germline V lookup: CDR1 PRHDT, CDR2 FYEKMQ (reference sequence). V lost 7 bases to trimming and J lost 8 bases, with 17 bases between them. The length of the CDR3 is 13 residues. Written as DNA, the CDR3 is TGTGCCAGCACTCAGGGGCCTTCAGTCGAAGCTTTCTTT. Protein sequence: CASTQGPSVEAFF.

This clone showed up just a few times. This rearrangement joins TRBV5-1 to TRBJ2-5; no definite D call. CDR1 is SGHRS, CDR2 YFSETQ, per germline. The V end was cut by 0 bases, the J end by 2 bases, with 8 bases between. The CDR3 totals 14 residues. CDR3 in DNA: TGCGCCAGCAGCTTGGCGACAAATCAAGAGACCCAGTACTTC. Its translation: CASSLATNQETQYF.

As regards this clone: Germline and junction disagree at one end, which may indicate a read error. The chain uses TRBV7-9 and TRBJ2-3, with TRBD1 matching 10 bases. The CDR3 covers 13 residues. Germline V gene data show CDR1 as SEHNR and CDR2 as FQNEAQ (reference sequence). CDR3 in DNA: TGTGCCAGCAGCTCCTATACCGGGACAGGGGAGATCTTT. The encoded protein is CASSSYTGTGEIF.

V is TRBV5-1 and J is TRBJ2-7; 9 bases align to TRBD2. Germline V gene sequence: CDR1 SGHRS, CDR2 YFSETQ. Trimming at V came to 8 bases and at J to 2 bases, leaving 5 bases not matched to a gene. This CDR3 has 13 amino acids. Here the CDR3 reads CASQREATYEQYF. In DNA form, the CDR3 reads TGCGCCAGTCAGCGGGAGGCCACCTACGAGCAGTACTTC.